The 21 T cell receptor beta chains listed next were all sequenced from one sample in a study of CD8 T cells in ankylosing spondylitis. Findings of the study overall: Ankylosing spondylitis blood appeared to be characterized by a TCR beta motif of eight highly homologous variants.

TCRdb called the 5' RACE reads again in MiXCR, with one record for every CDR3 protein. The sample records some 800,000 distinct CDR3 sequences, 10% to 15% being singletons. Antigens for these TCRs are unknown. The sequencing sample was made of blood, either unsorted or a sorted T cell fraction (not recorded which). The receptors originated from a male donor with ankylosing spondylitis.

Comment on this clonotype: The germline gene is not matched at one end of the junction; a read error may be the cause. The gene calls are TRBV7-8 and TRBJ1-2, with a weak D call TRBD1 (5 bases). CDR1 is SGHVS, CDR2 FQNEAQ, per germline. The CDR3 totals 17 residues. The CDR3 sequence is CASSLARSGAAKYGYTF. CDR3 nucleotide sequence: TGTGCCAGCAGCTTAGCCCGAAGTGGGGCGGCTAAATATGGCTACACCTTC.

This clonotype was detected ten times or more. The chain combines TRBV4-2 with TRBJ1-4; possibly TRBD1 for D (6 bases). The CDR3 has 15 residues. Trimming left V 4 bases short and J 1 base short, with 10 bases between. Germline loops: CDR1 LGHNA, CDR2 YNFKEQ. The CDR3 sequence is CASSRPDRTNEKLFF. The CDR3 DNA reads TGTGCCAGCAGCCGCCCGGACAGAACTAATGAAAAACTGTTTTTT.

The chain joins TRBV27 to TRBJ1-1; D gene uncertain. CDR3 length: 15 amino acids. Trimming removed 1 base from V and 4 bases from J, with 13 bases in between. The germline V gene has CDR1 MNHEY and CDR2 SMNVEV (reference sequence). CDR3 coding DNA: TGTGCCAGCAGTTTATTAAATGGGGATGGCACTGAAGCTTTCTTT. Protein product: CASSLLNGDGTEAFF.

This clonotype was seen a few times. The rearrangement joins TRBV27 to TRBJ2-7; 10 nucleotides agree with TRBD1. Germline V gives CDR1 MNHEY, CDR2 SMNVEV (reference sequence). CDR3 size: 15 residues. J was trimmed by 5 bases and V by 5 bases; bases with no gene match: 9. The CDR3 is CASSRTGTGAHEQYF. CDR3 in DNA: TGTGCCAGCAGTCGTACCGGGACAGGGGCCCACGAGCAGTACTTC.

This clonotype has only a few counts. This CDR3 is CASSLGRDDQPQHF. CDR3 coding DNA: TGTGCCAGCAGCTTAGGCAGGGATGATCAGCCCCAGCATTTT. This chain uses TRBV7-6 with TRBJ1-5; D might be TRBD1 (5 bases). Germline V CDR1 and CDR2: SGHVS, FNYEAQ. Trimming left V 1 base short and J 5 bases short, with 9 bases between. CDR3 length: 14 residues.

This clonotype was observed many times. The genes are TRBV18 and TRBJ2-3; D may be TRBD1 or TRBD2 (6 bases each). The length of the CDR3 is 15 residues. Germline lookup yields CDR1 KGHSH and CDR2 LQKENI. Between the trimmed V and J ends, which lost 4 bases and 0 bases, there was a span of 11 bases. The CDR3 coding sequence is TGTGCCAGCTCACTTCGGGGGCCTAGCACAGATACGCAGTATTTT. This encodes CASSLRGPSTDTQYF.

This clonotype has just a few counts. The chain links TRBV20-1 to TRBJ1-2, with D possibly being TRBD1 (5 bases). V gave up 3 bases and J gave up 1 base, with 12 bases separating them. Germline loops: CDR1 DFQATT, CDR2 SNEGSKA (reference sequence). CDR3 length: 14 residues. CDR3 bases: TGCAGTGCTAGGAGTTGGGGACTTAACTATGGCTACACCTTC. Translating gives CSARSWGLNYGYTF.

This chain connects TRBV4-2 to TRBJ2-3; D perhaps matches TRBD2 (6 bases). V was cut by 0 bases and J by 4 bases, with 14 bases left in between. This CDR3 contains 16 residues. From germline, CDR1 is LGHNA and CDR2 YNFKEQ. The CDR3 loop reads CASSQEGPSGADTQYF. CDR3 DNA: TGTGCCAGCAGCCAAGAGGGCCCTTCGGGGGCAGATACGCAGTATTTT.

This clonotype was counted between two and nine times. This chain uses TRBV27 with TRBJ2-4; maybe TRBD1 (6 bases). This CDR3 is built from 14 residues. With 4 bases removed from V and 8 bases from J, the gap between germline ends came to 15 bases. Germline lookup yields CDR1 MNHEY and CDR2 SMNVEV (reference sequence). CDR3 in amino acids: CASSSIQGGDIQYF. CDR3 nucleotides: TGTGCCAGCAGTTCAATACAGGGTGGCGACATTCAGTACTTC.

This clonotype has more than one count but fewer than ten. The rearrangement uses TRBV20-1 and TRBJ2-2; the D gene is possibly TRBD1 (6 bases). There are 13 residues in the CDR3. Germline V gene data show CDR1 as DFQATT and CDR2 as SNEGSKA (reference sequence). Trimming pared 5 bases from V and 3 bases from J, leaving 10 bases between. The chain's CDR3 is CSAPRGYTGELFF. The CDR3 DNA reads TGCAGTGCTCCAAGGGGGTACACCGGGGAGCTGTTTTTT.

This clonotype was seen a handful of times. V gene TRBV10-3 combines with J gene TRBJ1-4; 8 bases are a match to TRBD1. This CDR3 has 16 amino acids. The V gene's germline CDR1 is ENHRY and CDR2 SYGVKD. J was trimmed by 3 bases and V by 4 bases; bases with no gene match: 7. CDR3 amino acids: CAISAGQAGSNEKLFF. CDR3 bases: TGTGCCATCAGTGCGGGACAGGCGGGATCTAATGAAAAACTGTTTTTT.

This clonotype was counted between two and nine times. This chain links TRBV20-1 with TRBJ2-2, with 8 bases lining up with TRBD1. The junction had 9 bases not matched to a gene; V was cut back by 0 bases and J by 0 bases. Looked up from germline, CDR1 is DFQATT and CDR2 is SNEGSKA (reference sequence). This CDR3 contains 18 residues. The CDR3 is CSARDPGQAPTNTGELFF. DNA of the CDR3: TGCAGTGCTAGAGATCCGGGACAGGCCCCTACGAACACCGGGGAGCTGTTTTTT.

This clonotype was counted between two and nine times. The V and J genes are TRBV9 and TRBJ2-5; 7 positions agree with TRBD1. The V gene's germline CDR1 is SGDLS and CDR2 YYNGEE. This CDR3 is 15 amino acids long. With V trimmed by 0 bases and J by 2 bases, 4 bases remained unmatched. The CDR3 DNA reads as TGTGCCAGCAGCGTAGGACAGGGTGGGCAAGAGACCCAGTACTTC. It codes for CASSVGQGGQETQYF. The full variable domain, with the rest looked up from reference TRBV9 and TRBJ2-5, is DSGVTQTPKHLITATGQRVTLRCSPRSGDLSVYWYQQSLDQGLQFLIQYYNGEERAKGNILERFSAQQFPDLHSELNLSSLELGDSALYFCASSVGQGGQETQYFGPGTRLLVL.

The chain links TRBV24-1 to TRBJ2-1; D remains unclear. Trimming stripped 4 bases from V and 6 bases from J, with 18 bases between. The germline V gene encodes CDR1 KGHDR and CDR2 SFDVKD. This CDR3 is 16 amino acids long. CDR3 DNA: TGTGCCACCAGTGACCCAGCCCGGTGGCGTGGCAATGAGCAGTTCTTC. Translated: CATSDPARWRGNEQFF.

The chain employs TRBV30 and TRBJ1-2; D is uncertain. Trimming took off 0 bases at V and 8 bases at J, with 10 bases between the two ends. This CDR3 comprises 12 residues. The germline V gene has CDR1 GTSNPN and CDR2 SVGIG (reference sequence). In DNA, the CDR3 is TGTGCCTGGAGTGTCAAGGGAGGAGGCTACACCTTC. Its protein product is CAWSVKGGGYTF. The full variable domain, rest sourced from reference TRBV30 and TRBJ1-2, is SQTIHQWPATLVQPVGSPLSLECTVEGTSNPNLYWYRQAAGRGLQLLFYSVGIGQISSEVPQNLSASRPQDRQFILSSKKLLLSDSGFYLCAWSVKGGGYTFGSGTRLTVV.

The gene calls are TRBV7-9 and TRBJ1-2; unclear D gene. The CDR3 sequence is 15 residues long. Per the germline V gene, CDR1 is SEHNR and CDR2 is FQNEAQ (reference sequence). Trimming cost V 3 bases and J 3 bases, with 14 bases left between them. This CDR3 is CASSFRGPADYGYTF. The CDR3 region has the DNA TGTGCCAGCAGCTTCCGAGGGCCGGCAGACTATGGCTACACCTTC.

A word on this clonotype: Sequence at one end of the junction differs from germline and may be a read error. The V and J genes are TRBV11-1 and TRBJ1-1, with D possibly TRBD1 on 5 matching bases. The CDR3 is 17 amino acids. Germline loops: CDR1 SGHAT, CDR2 FQDESV (reference sequence). CDR3 amino acids: CASSLGRVGLQNTEAFF. The CDR3 DNA reads as TGCGCCAGCAGCCTAGGTAGGGTGGGACTTCAGAACACTGAAGCTTTCTTT.

The chain links TRBV5-6 to TRBJ2-7; D is perhaps TRBD1 (6 bases). V shed 1 base and J shed 3 bases, with 14 bases lying between them. The germline gives CDR1 SGHDT, CDR2 YYEEEE. This CDR3 contains 15 residues. Here the CDR3 reads CASSLKGGSFYEQYF. CDR3 nucleotides: TGTGCCAGCAGCTTGAAAGGGGGATCCTTCTACGAGCAGTACTTC.

The chain carries TRBV7-2 and TRBJ1-2; TRBD1 is a possible D gene (5 bases). CDR3 length: 12 amino acids. Germline V lookup: CDR1 SGHTA, CDR2 FQGNSA. Trimming removed 2 bases from V and 8 bases from J, with 9 bases in between. Written as DNA, the CDR3 is TGTGCCAGCAGCTTATCGCCAGGGGGCTACACCTTC. Translating it yields CASSLSPGGYTF.

This clonotype turned up a few times. The chain uses TRBV20-1 and TRBJ1-1, with 8 positions matching TRBD1. CDR1 DFQATT and CDR2 SNEGSKA come from the germline V gene (reference sequence). The length of the CDR3 is 14 residues. Trimming took 4 bases from V and 1 from J; bases not matched to a gene: 5. The CDR3 coding sequence is TGCAGTGCTACCGCAGGGGGCGGGAACACTGAAGCTTTCTTT. Amino acid sequence: CSATAGGGNTEAFF.

This clonotype was seen a few times. The CDR3 DNA is TGTGCCAGCAGATTAGACAGGAAGGCTTTCTTT. Its protein is CASRLDRKAFF. The chain carries TRBV28 and TRBJ1-1; maybe TRBD1 (6 bases). CDR3 length: 11 residues. V lost 6 bases, J lost 11 bases, and 13 bases lay in between. Germline assignment: CDR1 MDHEN and CDR2 SYDVKM.